The 12 T cell receptor beta chains below all came from one sample that was sequenced in a study of CD8 T cells in Susac syndrome. The authors reverse transcribed roughly 0.5 to 1 ug RNA with random hexamers. TCRdb itself ran the immunoSEQ multiplex PCR reads through MiXCR, one entry per CDR3 protein. The sample consists of approximately 100,000 distinct CDR3 sequences, nearly 95% of them appearing once. Material for sequencing was CD4+ T cells from PBMCs. All receptors derive from a human donor in good health.

The chain has TRBV5-1 and TRBJ2-1; D is unclear. V was cut by 4 bases and J by 8 bases, with 19 bases left in between. Germline V gene data show CDR1 as SGHRS and CDR2 as YFSETQ. The CDR3 runs to 15 residues. CDR3 nucleotide sequence: TGCGCCAGCAGCCGACAAGTTGGAACCGGCGATGAGCAGTTCTTC. It encodes CASSRQVGTGDEQFF.

The chain is built from TRBV6-5 and TRBJ2-2, with 8 bases aligning to TRBD1. The CDR3 sequence is 17 residues long. Losses at the gene ends were 2 bases for V and 7 bases for J; bases not matched to a gene: 12. Germline CDR1 and CDR2: MNHEY and SVGAGI. CDR3 loop: CASSYIYGQGYGGELFF. The CDR3 DNA reads as TGTGCCAGCAGTTACATTTACGGACAGGGCTACGGCGGGGAGCTGTTTTTT.

This clonotype was seen only a few times. The chain has TRBV5-1 and TRBJ2-7, with TRBD1 identical over 9 bases. Trimming took 1 base from V and 2 from J; bases not matched to a gene: 7. Germline CDR1 and CDR2: SGHRS and YFSETQ. The CDR3 has 16 amino acids. CDR3 nucleotides: TGCGCCAGCAGCTTGAATTTTGGGGACAGGGCCTACGAGCAGTACTTC. It yields the protein CASSLNFGDRAYEQYF.

The rearrangement links TRBV12-3 or TRBV12-4 to TRBJ1-2; D call uncertain. With 5 bases removed from V and 3 bases from J, the gap between germline ends came to 4 bases. The CDR3 is 11 amino acids. As DNA, the CDR3 is TGTGCCAGCAGTCTGTACTATGGCTACACCTTC. Its protein product is CASSLYYGYTF.

This clonotype was seen once. This rearrangement joins TRBV2 to TRBJ2-2; maybe TRBD1 (6 bases). Germline V gene data show CDR1 as SNHLY and CDR2 as FYNNEI. This CDR3 is 16 amino acids long. Trimming left V 0 bases short and J 4 bases short, with 12 bases between. CDR3 in amino acids: CASSEASGAPTGELFF. Written as DNA, the CDR3 is TGTGCCAGCAGTGAAGCATCAGGGGCGCCCACCGGGGAGCTGTTTTTT.

The rearrangement joins TRBV6-6 to TRBJ2-1; 8 nucleotides line up with TRBD1. Germline-derived CDR1 and CDR2 are MNHNY and SVGAGI (reference sequence). Unmatched junction bases numbered 8, after V lost 4 bases and J lost 9 bases. The CDR3 runs 14 residues. Here the CDR3 reads CASSSLDRGGEQFF. The CDR3 region has the DNA TGTGCCAGCAGTTCCCTTGACAGGGGTGGTGAGCAGTTCTTC.

The rearrangement uses TRBV7-9 and TRBJ1-2; 10 positions match TRBD1. Per germline, CDR1 SEHNR and CDR2 FQNEAQ (reference sequence). Germline trimming cut 6 bases from V and 0 bases from J; bases unmatched to any gene: 13. The CDR3 totals 18 residues. CDR3 sequence: CASSYTRDRGIANYGYTF. CDR3 nucleotide sequence: TGTGCCAGCAGTTATACCCGGGACAGGGGCATAGCTAACTATGGCTACACCTTC.

The gene calls are TRBV7-2 and TRBJ2-6; D call uncertain. The CDR3 covers 16 residues. Per germline, CDR1 SGHTA and CDR2 FQGNSA. V was pared by 4 bases and J by 4 bases, with 14 bases between. The DNA for the CDR3 is TGTGCCAGCAGCTCGGAATCTCTATCCGGGGCCAACGTCCTGACTTTC. Encoded protein: CASSSESLSGANVLTF.

This clonotype appeared once. The chain joins TRBV7-3 to TRBJ1-4; D is unresolved. This CDR3 region has 16 residues. Germline V gene data show CDR1 as SGHTA and CDR2 as FQGTGA. Trimming left V 1 base short and J 3 bases short, with 12 bases between. CDR3 DNA: TGTGCCAGCAGCTTAAGGAGTAGAAGCCCTAATGAAAAACTGTTTTTT. Translating gives CASSLRSRSPNEKLFF.

The chain couples TRBV4-3 to TRBJ1-1, with D uncertain. CDR1 and CDR2 (germline): LGHNA, YSLEER. Trimming removed 0 bases at V and 2 bases at J, with 22 bases between. CDR3 length: 19 residues. The CDR3 DNA sequence: TGCGCCAGCAGCCAAGATAGAGGATTGGGCAGCCGGTCTAACACTGAAGCTTTCTTT. Protein: CASSQDRGLGSRSNTEAFF.

This chain links TRBV25-1 with TRBJ1-5; 8 bases are a match to TRBD1. From germline, CDR1 is MGHDK and CDR2 SYGVNS. The trim removed 8 bases at V and 0 bases at J, leaving 6 bases unmatched. The CDR3 is made up of 15 amino acids. The CDR3 reads CASATGDHSNQPQHF. The CDR3 DNA follows: TGTGCCAGCGCGACAGGGGATCATAGCAATCAGCCCCAGCATTTT.

The chain is built from TRBV11-1 and TRBJ2-3; 13 positions match TRBD2. The CDR3 contains 20 residues. Trimming removed 5 bases from V and 0 bases from J; junction bases left unmatched: 14. In germline, CDR1 is SGHAT, CDR2 FQDESV (reference sequence). In nucleotides, the CDR3 is TGTGCCAGCAGCCCCCTTTGGACTAGCGGGAGAGGGTCGAGCACAGATACGCAGTATTTT. Translating it yields CASSPLWTSGRGSSTDTQYF.